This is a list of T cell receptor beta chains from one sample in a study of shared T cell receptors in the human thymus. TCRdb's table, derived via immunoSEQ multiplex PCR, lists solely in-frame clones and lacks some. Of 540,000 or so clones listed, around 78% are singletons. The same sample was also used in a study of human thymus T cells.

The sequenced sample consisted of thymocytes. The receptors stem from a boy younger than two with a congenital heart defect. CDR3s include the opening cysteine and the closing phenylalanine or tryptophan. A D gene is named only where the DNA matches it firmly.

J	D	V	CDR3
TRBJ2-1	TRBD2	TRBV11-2	CASSLGLAGVLGEQFF
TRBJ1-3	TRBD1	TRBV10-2	CASSEPTGALSGNTIYF
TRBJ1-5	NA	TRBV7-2	CASSKGDSNQPQHF
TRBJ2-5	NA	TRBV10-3	CAISESGQIQETQYF
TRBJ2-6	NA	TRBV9	CASSVARSSGANVLTF
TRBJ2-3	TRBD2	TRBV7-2	CASSLEYGAGAADTQYF
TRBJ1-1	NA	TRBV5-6	CASSLFRPDAEAFF
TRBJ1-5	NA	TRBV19	CASSILNRQGNQPQHF
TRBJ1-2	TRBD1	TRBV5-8	CASSPARDRPIYGYTF
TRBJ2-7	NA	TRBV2	CASNIWWGDEQYF
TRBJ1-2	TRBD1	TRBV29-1	CSAETGSYGYTF
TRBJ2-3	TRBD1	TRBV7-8	CASSLVSPGQGTDTQYF
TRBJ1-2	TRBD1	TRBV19	CASSIPPTGQDNYGYTF
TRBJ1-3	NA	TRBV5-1	CASSSPLGNTIYF
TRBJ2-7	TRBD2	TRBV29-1	CSVEGGTSGTARNEQYF
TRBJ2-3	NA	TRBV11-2	CASSLGPGPPRYTDTQYF
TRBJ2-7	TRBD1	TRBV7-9	CASSSPETGPVEQYF
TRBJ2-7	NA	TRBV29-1	CSVRGGAQTRYEQYF
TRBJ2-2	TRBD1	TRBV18	CASSPVSGQAWTGELFF
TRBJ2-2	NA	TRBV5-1	CASWTEHNTGELFF
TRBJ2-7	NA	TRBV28	CASSLKRSPAEQYF
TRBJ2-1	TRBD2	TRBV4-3	CASSQAFLTSGEYNEQFF
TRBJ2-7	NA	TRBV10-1	CASSILQGPVREQYF
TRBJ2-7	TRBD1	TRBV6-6	CASSYSPGQTYEQYF
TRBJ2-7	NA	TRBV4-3	CASSQECWSSSYEQYF
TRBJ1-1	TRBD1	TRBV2	CASSVVQGAPGPEAFF
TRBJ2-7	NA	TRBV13	CASSLKGGRGNEQYF
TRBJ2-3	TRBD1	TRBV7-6	CASSLAPGQGFSAGLERGQYF
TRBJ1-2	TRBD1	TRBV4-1	CASSPRTGGYYGYTF
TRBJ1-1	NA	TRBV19	CAAPSPDGKAFF
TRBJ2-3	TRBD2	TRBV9	CASSEDSGSRVGTDTQYF
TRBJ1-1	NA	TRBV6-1	CASSDAGAEAFF
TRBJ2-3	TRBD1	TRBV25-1	CASSGDRAEADTQYF
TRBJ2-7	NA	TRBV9	CASSVELPGRGPGEQYF
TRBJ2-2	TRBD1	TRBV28	CASSPESETGFTGELFF
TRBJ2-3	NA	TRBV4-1	CASSIAGDTQYF
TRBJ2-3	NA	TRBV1	CTSSQRLNTDTQYF
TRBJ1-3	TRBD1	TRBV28	CASRYSTGSGNTIYF
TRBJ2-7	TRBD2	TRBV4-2	CASSQVGGSYEQYF
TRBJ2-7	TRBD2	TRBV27	CASRKTSGRDEQYF
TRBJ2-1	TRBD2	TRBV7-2	CASSTRTSIHLNEQFF
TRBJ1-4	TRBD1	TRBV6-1	CASSEGGTGAEKLFF
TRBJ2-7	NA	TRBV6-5	CASSPPGLSYEQYF